These 30 T cell receptor beta chains were all obtained from the same sample, sequenced in a study of shared clonotypes between healthy human individuals. Naive CD8 cells comprised CD45RO-negative, CCR7-positively selected cells, excluding terminally differentiated effector memory CD45RA+ cells. The repertoire was sequenced with immunoSEQ multiplex PCR; TCRdb's copy has only in-frame clones and lacks some. The profile shows hundreds of thousands of clones, about 90% of them singletons. The source material was naive CD8+ T cells sorted from blood. Receptor source: a man younger than 45 in good health.

The rearrangement joins TRBV28 to TRBJ2-4; D is unresolved. Looked up from germline, CDR1 is MDHEN and CDR2 is SYDVKM. Trimming cost V 5 bases and J 4 bases, with 12 bases left between them. This CDR3 is 14 amino acids long. As DNA, the CDR3 is TGTGCCAGCAGTCCCCCCATGGGAAAAAACATTCAGTACTTC. Its protein product is CASSPPMGKNIQYF.

The chain uses TRBV15 and TRBJ2-1; no firm D call. Germline CDR1 reads LNHNV; CDR2 reads YYDKDF (reference sequence). The CDR3 length is 14 residues. V lost 1 base and J 0 bases, leaving 4 bases between the germline ends. The DNA of the CDR3 is TGTGCCACCAGCAGAGGGCCCTCCTACAATGAGCAGTTCTTC. It translates to CATSRGPSYNEQFF.

V is TRBV27 and J is TRBJ2-7; 7 bases are shared with TRBD1. Germline V lookup: CDR1 MNHEY, CDR2 SMNVEV (reference sequence). The CDR3 has 14 residues. Trimming removed 3 bases from V and 5 bases from J; junction bases left unmatched: 7. CDR3 in DNA: TGTGCCAGCAGTTTGTCAAGGGGGCTTGACGAGCAGTACTTC. Its protein product is CASSLSRGLDEQYF.

The J gene is TRBJ1-5, the V gene TRBV11-2, with D maybe TRBD1 (5 bases). There are 15 residues in the CDR3. Germline V gives CDR1 SGHAT, CDR2 FQNNGV. V lost 5 bases to trimming and J lost 5 bases, with 16 bases between them. The CDR3 sequence: CASSPHPGGDQPQHF. The CDR3 coding sequence is TGTGCCAGCAGCCCCCATCCGGGGGGGGATCAGCCCCAGCATTTT. Drawing the rest from reference TRBV11-2 and TRBJ1-5, the complete variable domain is EAGVAQSPRYKIIEKRQSVAFWCNPISGHATLYWYQQILGQGPKLLIQFQNNGVVDDSQLPKDRFSAERLKGVDSTLKIQPAKLEDSAVYLCASSPHPGGDQPQHFGDGTRLSIL.

The chain employs TRBV29-1 and TRBJ2-1; the D is unclear. This CDR3 spans 10 amino acids. CDR1 is SQVTM and CDR2 is ANQGSEA in the germline V gene. The V end was cut by 5 bases, the J end by 9 bases, with 8 bases between. The chain's CDR3 is CSVLVFEQFF. CDR3 in DNA: TGCAGCGTTTTAGTGTTTGAGCAGTTCTTC.

The CDR3 spells CASSLSLAGRDEQFF. In nucleotides, the CDR3 is TGCGCCAGCAGTCTTTCCCTAGCGGGAAGGGATGAGCAGTTCTTC. This chain joins TRBV10-1 and TRBJ2-1; TRBD2 aligns across 9 bases. CDR3 length: 15 residues. V shed 5 bases, J shed 8 bases, and the junction held 10 bases outside the gene matches. Germline CDR1 and CDR2: WNHNN and SYGVQD (reference sequence).

The chain couples TRBV9 to TRBJ2-5; D gene uncertain. Looked up from germline, CDR1 is SGDLS and CDR2 is YYNGEE. Trimming shortened V by 0 bases and J by 3 bases, and 18 bases separated the two germline ends. The CDR3 extends over 17 amino acids. In nucleotides, the CDR3 is TGTGCCAGCAGCGTAGGTGGGGTTGAGAAACCGAAAGAGACCCAGTACTTC. Translation gives CASSVGGVEKPKETQYF.

The rearrangement links TRBV29-1 to TRBJ2-7; TRBD2 aligns across 13 bases. Germline CDR1 is SQVTM and CDR2 is ANQGSEA. Trimming cost V 0 bases and J 3 bases; bases outside gene matches: 5. The CDR3 totals 16 residues. The CDR3 DNA sequence: TGCAGCGTTGAAGATAGACTAGCGGGAGGCGACTACGAGCAGTACTTC. Translating it yields CSVEDRLAGGDYEQYF.

This CDR3 is CAISESGLGNQPQHF. The DNA for the CDR3 is TGTGCCATCAGTGAGTCGGGGCTCGGCAATCAGCCCCAGCATTTT. V gene TRBV10-3 combines with J gene TRBJ1-5, with D perhaps matching TRBD1 (5 bases). The germline CDR1 and CDR2 sequences are ENHRY and SYGVKD. Trimming shortened V by 0 bases and J by 2 bases, and 8 bases separated the two germline ends. This CDR3 is built from 15 residues.

This clone was detected a few times. This chain uses TRBV15 with TRBJ2-2; TRBD2 agrees at 8 bases. CDR3 length equals 15 residues. V trimming: 5 bases; J trimming: 6 bases; junction bases outside the gene matches: 8. CDR1 is LNHNV, CDR2 YYDKDF, per germline (reference sequence). In DNA form, the CDR3 reads TGTGCCACCAGCCCGGATAGCGGGATATCCGGGGAGCTGTTTTTT. Amino acid sequence: CATSPDSGISGELFF.

The chain joins TRBV10-2 to TRBJ2-7; 8 nucleotides line up with TRBD1. Germline assignment: CDR1 WSHSY and CDR2 SAAADI. The length of the CDR3 is 13 residues. J was trimmed by 5 bases and V by 6 bases; bases with no gene match: 6. CDR3: CASRLDRANEQYF. The DNA for the CDR3 is TGCGCCAGCAGACTGGACAGGGCTAACGAGCAGTACTTC.

The J gene is TRBJ2-2, the V gene TRBV10-3; 10 positions agree with TRBD2. With 2 bases clipped from V and 5 bases from J, the junction kept 17 bases outside the gene matches. CDR1 and CDR2 (germline): ENHRY, SYGVKD. The CDR3 loop spans 20 amino acids. The CDR3 nucleotides are TGTGCCATCAGTGAGCCCTATGGGCTAGCGGGAGTTTCAGGGACCGGGGAGCTGTTTTTT. As protein: CAISEPYGLAGVSGTGELFF.

In regard to this clone: The same CDR3 arises from other DNA sequences in this sample as well. The chain carries TRBV27 and TRBJ1-1; D is ambiguous. CDR1 is MNHEY, CDR2 SMNVEV, per germline (reference sequence). This CDR3 spans 11 amino acids. V lost 5 bases and J 8 bases, leaving 9 bases between the germline ends. This chain's CDR3 is CASSGGREAFF. DNA for the CDR3: TGTGCCAGCAGTGGAGGACGGGAAGCTTTCTTT.

The V gene is TRBV7-2, the J gene TRBJ2-1, with 7 nucleotides matching TRBD2. With 8 bases clipped from V and 0 bases from J, the junction kept 7 bases outside the gene matches. The CDR3 spans 15 residues. CDR1 is SGHTA, CDR2 FQGNSA, per germline. The CDR3 spells CASSKAGNSYNEQFF. CDR3 bases: TGTGCCAGCTCTAAAGCGGGGAACTCCTACAATGAGCAGTTCTTC.

This clone was seen just once. This chain joins TRBV6-6 and TRBJ2-5; 8 nucleotides match TRBD1. Looked up from germline, CDR1 is MNHNY and CDR2 is SVGAGI (reference sequence). V was clipped by 6 bases and J by 1 base; unmatched bases: 4. The CDR3 spans 14 residues. The CDR3 nucleotides are TGTGCCAGCAGCTGGACAGGGCGCCAAGAGACCCAGTACTTC. As protein: CASSWTGRQETQYF.

CDR3 loop: CARANRQGRKYEQYF. CDR3 sequence (DNA): TGTGCCAGGGCGAACCGACAGGGGCGCAAATACGAGCAGTACTTC. The gene calls are TRBV27 and TRBJ2-7; 8 bases are a match to TRBD1. The CDR3 is 15 amino acids. With V trimmed by 9 bases and J by 4 bases, 14 bases remained unmatched. Germline lookup yields CDR1 MNHEY and CDR2 SMNVEV (reference sequence).

The chain employs TRBV19 and TRBJ1-5; TRBD1 aligns across 7 bases. This CDR3 has 14 residues. Germline lookup yields CDR1 LNHDA and CDR2 SQIVND (reference sequence). Unmatched junction bases numbered 7, after V lost 8 bases and J lost 3 bases. CDR3 nucleotide sequence: TGTGCCAGTGATCCCGACAGGGTCAATCAGCCCCAGCATTTT. Amino acid sequence: CASDPDRVNQPQHF.

CDR3 in amino acids: CASSLAYRAMNTEAFF. The CDR3 bases are TGCGCCAGCAGCTTGGCGTACAGGGCAATGAACACTGAAGCTTTCTTT. The chain carries TRBV5-1 and TRBJ1-1; TRBD1 might be the D (6 bases). V was trimmed by 0 bases and J by 0 bases, leaving 12 bases between them. The CDR3 has 16 residues. Germline assignment: CDR1 SGHRS and CDR2 YFSETQ.

J is TRBJ2-1 and V is TRBV6-6, with 10 bases matching TRBD1. Germline assignment: CDR1 MNHNY and CDR2 SVGAGI (reference sequence). J was trimmed by 4 bases and V by 8 bases; bases with no gene match: 5. CDR3 size: 14 residues. CDR3 region: CASQTGQGYNEQFF. CDR3 nucleotides: TGTGCCAGCCAAACGGGACAGGGGTACAATGAGCAGTTCTTC.

This clone was counted only a few times. The V and J genes are TRBV7-9 and TRBJ1-1; D ambiguous. This CDR3 comprises 13 residues. CDR1 is SEHNR, CDR2 FQNEAQ, per germline (reference sequence). The ends were cut back, 4 bases at V and 5 bases at J, with 11 bases in the middle. CDR3: CASSSPFGTEAFF. In DNA form, the CDR3 reads TGTGCCAGCAGCTCCCCCTTCGGTACTGAAGCTTTCTTT.

The V gene is TRBV5-1, the J gene TRBJ1-2; D is ambiguous. Trimming removed 0 bases from V and 6 bases from J, with 6 bases in between. The length of the CDR3 is 12 residues. Germline loops: CDR1 SGHRS, CDR2 YFSETQ. In nucleotides, the CDR3 is TGCGCCAGCAGCTTGGGTGGGGATGGCTACACCTTC. Translated: CASSLGGDGYTF.

V is TRBV19 and J is TRBJ2-2; D is perhaps TRBD1 (5 bases). V was clipped by 5 bases and J by 4 bases, with 29 bases between them. CDR1 and CDR2 (germline): LNHDA, SQIVND (reference sequence). There are 20 residues in the CDR3. The CDR3 DNA reads TGTGCCAGTAGTGACCTGCTGGCAGATAGTAACCAAAGGGGCACCGGGGAGCTGTTTTTT. Its protein product is CASSDLLADSNQRGTGELFF.

The V call is TRBV7-9, the J call TRBJ2-7; 10 bases are a match to TRBD1. In germline, CDR1 is SEHNR, CDR2 FQNEAQ (reference sequence). J was trimmed by 1 base and V by 5 bases; bases with no gene match: 11. This CDR3 region has 17 residues. The CDR3 protein is CASSPRQGASRSYEQYF. Written as DNA, the CDR3 is TGTGCCAGCAGCCCCCGACAGGGGGCGAGCCGATCCTACGAGCAGTACTTC.

The V gene is TRBV2, the J gene TRBJ2-7; 7 bases fit TRBD2. Germline V gives CDR1 SNHLY, CDR2 FYNNEI. V gave up 6 bases and J gave up 7 bases; unmatched junction bases: 6. CDR3 length equals 12 residues. The CDR3 sequence: CASSPWGGEQYF. The DNA for the CDR3 is TGTGCCAGCAGCCCCTGGGGAGGGGAGCAGTACTTC.

V usage is TRBV5-1 and J usage is TRBJ2-1; D is perhaps TRBD2 (6 bases). Trimming took 4 bases from V and 1 from J, leaving 12 bases between them. The CDR3 extends over 15 amino acids. Germline V lookup: CDR1 SGHRS, CDR2 YFSETQ. CDR3 loop: CASSIGSGSYNEQFF. In nucleotides, the CDR3 is TGCGCCAGCAGCATCGGGAGTGGGTCCTACAATGAGCAGTTCTTC.

The chain is built from TRBV7-6 and TRBJ2-2; a weak D match, TRBD2 (7 bases). CDR3 size: 20 residues. V lost 3 bases to trimming and J lost 4 bases, with 27 bases between them. Per germline, CDR1 SGHVS and CDR2 FNYEAQ. This CDR3 is CASSLPQGRGGRDSTGELFF. The CDR3 DNA sequence: TGTGCCAGCAGCTTGCCACAGGGAAGAGGCGGGAGAGATAGCACCGGGGAGCTGTTTTTT.

As DNA, the CDR3 is TGCGCCAGCAGCCCGACTAGCGGCCCACCCTGGAATGAGCAGTTCTTC. Translated, it gives CASSPTSGPPWNEQFF. The chain uses TRBV4-3 and TRBJ2-1, with 9 positions matching TRBD2. Germline CDR1 and CDR2: LGHNA and YSLEER. There are 16 residues in the CDR3. V dropped 4 bases and J dropped 7; count of bases not matched to a gene: 11.

This clone was picked up one time. This rearrangement joins TRBV7-9 to TRBJ1-2, with a tentative D call TRBD1 (6 bases). Germline V gene data show CDR1 as SEHNR and CDR2 as FQNEAQ (reference sequence). Trimming pared 2 bases from V and 3 bases from J, leaving 19 bases between. CDR3 length: 17 amino acids. CDR3 coding DNA: TGTGCCAGCAGCTTACTTCCTGGCCTGACAGGAGACTATGGCTACACCTTC. This translates into CASSLLPGLTGDYGYTF.

The chain has TRBV27 and TRBJ2-1; TRBD1 aligns across 10 bases. V dropped 4 bases and J dropped 6; count of bases not matched to a gene: 6. The CDR3 spans 15 residues. Germline V gene sequence: CDR1 MNHEY, CDR2 SMNVEV (reference sequence). For the CDR3, the DNA is TGTGCCAGCAGTTCGGGGACAGGGGATTTCAATGAGCAGTTCTTC. Encoded protein: CASSSGTGDFNEQFF.

J is TRBJ2-3 and V is TRBV27, with 7 bases that match TRBD1. Germline assignment: CDR1 MNHEY and CDR2 SMNVEV (reference sequence). Losses at the gene ends were 3 bases for V and 0 bases for J; bases not matched to a gene: 6. The CDR3 sequence is 16 residues long. This CDR3 reads CASSLKTGYSTDTQYF. The CDR3 DNA reads as TGTGCCAGCAGTTTGAAGACAGGGTATAGCACAGATACGCAGTATTTT.